The T cell receptor (beta chain) described here comes from a study of early T cells in non-severe SARS-CoV-2 infection. Across the study: Chains were not paired, and sequencing was done on bulk RNA from unsorted whole blood.

This CDR3 spans 14 amino acids. Looked up from germline, CDR1 is WNHNN and CDR2 is SYGVQD (reference sequence). Deletions cut 3 bases from V and 1 base from J, with 8 bases between. Individual cDNA molecules carried attached unique molecular identifiers. TCRdb passed the 5' RACE reads through MiXCR, listing each CDR3 protein once. The profile shows around 76,000 distinct CDR3 sequences, approximately 11% of them singletons. Findings and caveats of the study: There was a bias toward anti-spike CD8 responses in VDJdb matching, which missed private and CD4 specificities.

This clonotype was seen more than once but under ten times. Its cognate antigen is unknown. This sequence originates from an adult who was a healthcare worker with PCR-confirmed SARS-CoV-2 infection or an uninfected control (not recorded which). The sequencing input was whole blood. The chain links TRBV10-1 to TRBJ2-3; unclear D gene. Here the CDR3 reads CASSERLRTDTQYF. In DNA form, the CDR3 reads TGCGCCAGCAGTGAACGTCTACGCACAGATACGCAGTATTTT.